This TCR beta chain emerged from a study of T cell responses to AZD1222 COVID-19 vaccine. Sequencing used immunoSEQ multiplex PCR; TCRdb keeps in-frame clones, though not all of them. Counted here are 50,000 to 65,000 clones, under 95% occurring once; the ten biggest clones make up 6.3%. Concerning this clone: Its target is unknown. The junction and the germline gene differ at one end; a read error may be behind it.

The germline V gene has CDR1 SNHLY and CDR2 FYNNEI. The CDR3 runs 13 residues. Study results and caveats: Across spike, vaccine-associated CD4 TCRs were found, dominant at 160-218 and 743-854. Most donors were white British and more were female, and clonal diversity was possibly underestimated.

V gene TRBV2 combines with J gene TRBJ1-2, with D possibly TRBD1 on 5 matching bases. This receptor was obtained from an adult who received the MenACWY meningococcal vaccine as a control. The input for sequencing was peripheral blood, taken 28 days after the second dose of the MenACWY control vaccine. CDR3 DNA: TGTGCCGGCAGCGGGACGCCGAGAGATGGCTACACCTTC. It yields the protein CAGSGTPRDGYTF.